This entry is about one T cell receptor (beta chain). The CDR3 loop spans 15 amino acids. Per the germline V gene, CDR1 is MDHEN and CDR2 is SYDVKM. Trimming cost V 1 base and J 8 bases, with 17 bases left between them. Molecular barcoding with unique molecular identifiers was used for the TCRbeta library. Using its own MiXCR run on the PCR reads, TCRdb lists one record per CDR3 protein. The sample holds 500,000 to 650,000 distinct CDR3 sequences, 10% to 15% seen once. The data stem from a study of T-cell reconstitution after alpha-beta-depleted transplantation in children. The sample in question was PBMCs, mostly from graft donor cells, obtained 360 days after TCRalphabeta/CD19-depleted stem cell transplant. The clonotype originates from a male patient younger than 18 who had a stem cell transplant for acute myeloid leukemia, so the T cells may come from the graft donor. The chain joins TRBV28 to TRBJ1-2; D gene uncertain. The CDR3: CASSLSFGLTSGYTF. CDR3 nucleotides: TGTGCCAGCAGTTTATCCTTTGGCCTTACTAGCGGCTACACCTTC.